This TCR beta chain was captured by sequencing in a study of monozygotic twins with inflammatory bowel disease. This CDR3 has 15 residues. The V gene's germline CDR1 is SGHRS and CDR2 YFSETQ. TCRdb reanalyzed the 5' RACE reads and collapses them to one entry per CDR3 protein, without DNA. The specimen's table records about 450,000 distinct CDR3 sequences. The sequence derives from a human donor with ulcerative colitis or Crohn's disease, or a healthy co-twin of an affected twin (not recorded which). The chain combines TRBV5-1 with TRBJ2-1; TCRdb outputs TRBD2, but without DNA this stays unchecked. Sequencing was performed on blood. CDR3 sequence reads: CASSSQLAGANEQFF.